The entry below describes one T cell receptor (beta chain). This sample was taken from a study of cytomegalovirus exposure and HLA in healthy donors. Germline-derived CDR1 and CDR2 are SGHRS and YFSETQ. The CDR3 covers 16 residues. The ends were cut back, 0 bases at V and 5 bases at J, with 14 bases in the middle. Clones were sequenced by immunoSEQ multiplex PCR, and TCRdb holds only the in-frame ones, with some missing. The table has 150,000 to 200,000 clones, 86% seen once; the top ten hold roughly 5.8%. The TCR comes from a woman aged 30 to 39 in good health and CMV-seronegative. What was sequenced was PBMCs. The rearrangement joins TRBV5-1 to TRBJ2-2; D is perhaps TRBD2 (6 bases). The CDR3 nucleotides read TGCGCCAGCAGCTTGGCGGGAGCAACGGGGACCGGGGAGCTGTTTTTT. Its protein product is CASSLAGATGTGELFF.